This is a list of T cell receptor beta chains from one sample in a study of CD8 T cells in Susac syndrome. TCRdb independently ran MiXCR on the immunoSEQ multiplex PCR reads; one entry per CDR3 protein. Among 200,000 to 250,000 distinct CDR3 sequences, 95% were seen once, and the ten largest hold less than 0.095%. The sample consisted of CD4+ T cells from PBMCs. Source of these receptors: a human donor with multiple sclerosis. CDR3s include the opening cysteine and the closing phenylalanine or tryptophan. D genes are given only for firm matches. Clone size is not always given. Where it is, it says once, few, many or a class for expanded clones.

V gene	D gene	CDR3 length	clone size	J gene	CDR3 protein	CDR3 DNA
TRBV19	TRBD2	17	NA	TRBJ2-1	CASSIETLAGVYNEQFF	TGTGCCAGTAGTATAGAAACCCTAGCGGGAGTTTACAATGAGCAGTTCTTC
TRBV3-1	TRBD1	16	NA	TRBJ2-7	CASSPDRGLSSYEQYF	TGTGCCAGCAGCCCGGACAGGGGCCTTAGCTCCTACGAGCAGTACTTC
TRBV28	NA	14	few	TRBJ1-2	CASSPGTPNYGYTF	TGTGCCAGCAGTCCCGGGACACCTAACTATGGCTACACCTTC
TRBV7-2	NA	14	NA	TRBJ1-2	CASSSSLQGRGYTF	TGTGCCAGCAGCTCCTCTTTACAGGGTCGTGGCTACACCTTC
TRBV28	TRBD2	17	once	TRBJ2-7	CASSSSDPAGGPYEQYF	TGTGCCAGCAGTTCTTCTGATCCAGCGGGAGGGCCTTACGAGCAGTACTTC
TRBV7-9	NA	14	NA	TRBJ1-5	CATSLGGWDQPQHF	TGTGCCACCAGCTTGGGAGGTTGGGATCAGCCCCAGCATTTT
TRBV2	TRBD2	15	once	TRBJ2-3	CASSNSGVSTDTQYF	TGTGCCAGCAGTAATAGCGGGGTTAGCACAGATACGCAGTATTTT
TRBV2	NA	11	NA	TRBJ2-1	CASSINNEQFF	TGTGCCAGCTCTATCAACAATGAGCAGTTCTTC
TRBV6-5	NA	13	NA	TRBJ1-1	CASRRYGRGEAFF	TGTGCCAGCAGGCGATACGGACGGGGTGAAGCTTTCTTT
TRBV29-1	TRBD1	18	NA	TRBJ2-6	CSARAGTGSLSGANVLTF	TGCAGCGCCCGTGCCGGGACAGGGTCACTCTCTGGGGCCAACGTCCTGACTTTC
TRBV28	NA	16	NA	TRBJ2-6	CASSLWGPSGANVLTF	TGTGCCAGCAGTTTATGGGGTCCCTCTGGGGCCAACGTCCTGACTTTC
TRBV9	NA	14	NA	TRBJ1-1	CASSPLVRNTEAFF	TGTGCCAGCAGCCCCCTCGTGAGGAACACTGAAGCTTTCTTT
TRBV11-3	TRBD2	15	few	TRBJ2-1	CASSQRTSGAPEQFF	TGTGCCAGCAGCCAAAGGACTAGCGGGGCCCCTGAGCAGTTCTTC
TRBV20-1	TRBD2	13	NA	TRBJ2-3	CSGLAEDTDTQYF	TGCAGTGGACTAGCGGAAGACACAGATACGCAGTATTTT
TRBV7-2	NA	14	NA	TRBJ2-3	CASSTGLPTDTQYF	TGTGCCAGCAGCACAGGACTACCCACAGATACGCAGTATTTT
TRBV29-1	NA	12	NA	TRBJ2-7	CSASTDTYEQYF	TGCAGCGCCTCTACGGACACCTACGAGCAGTACTTC
TRBV30	NA	14	NA	TRBJ2-5	CAWSVLAGVETQYF	TGTGCCTGGAGTGTATTGGCAGGGGTGGAGACCCAGTACTTC
TRBV12-3/TRBV12-4	TRBD1	16	once	TRBJ1-2	CASRPRRTGDNYGYTF	TGTGCCAGCAGACCACGACGGACAGGGGATAACTATGGCTACACCTTC
TRBV27	TRBD1	16	NA	TRBJ1-2	CASKLWAGGADYGYTF	TGTGCCAGCAAATTGTGGGCAGGGGGCGCAGACTATGGCTACACCTTC
TRBV9	TRBD2	18	NA	TRBJ2-6	CASSASAGGPSGANVLTF	TGTGCCAGCAGCGCGTCAGCGGGGGGGCCTTCTGGGGCCAACGTCCTGACTTTC
TRBV6-1	TRBD2	18	NA	TRBJ2-4	CASLGLAGGPSAKNIQYF	TGTGCCAGCCTCGGACTAGCGGGAGGGCCCTCGGCCAAAAACATTCAGTACTTC
TRBV12-3/TRBV12-4	NA	13	NA	TRBJ2-7	CASSHRGLYEQYF	TGTGCCAGCAGCCACCGAGGGCTTTACGAGCAGTACTTC
TRBV20-1	TRBD1	15	NA	TRBJ2-5	CSAIPGGLGSRTQYF	TGCAGTGCTATCCCAGGGGGCCTGGGGTCTAGGACCCAGTACTTC
TRBV30	TRBD2	15	NA	TRBJ2-3	CAWSVGLAGSDTQYF	TGTGCCTGGAGTGTAGGGCTAGCGGGTTCAGATACGCAGTATTTT
TRBV2	NA	15	NA	TRBJ2-5	CASSEAQGWGETQYF	TGTGCCAGCAGTGAAGCCCAGGGGTGGGGAGAGACCCAGTACTTC
TRBV28	NA	14	NA	TRBJ1-5	CASSAPTGFQPQHF	TGTGCCAGCAGTGCCCCAACAGGGTTTCAGCCCCAGCATTTT